Listed below are T cell receptor beta chains from one sample, sequenced in a study of siplizumab effects on memory and regulatory T cells. Produced via immunoSEQ multiplex PCR; TCRdb's table is partial and in-frame only. The data hold around 100,000 clones, with more than 85% observed a single time. The sequenced material came from CD4+ T cells sorted from blood. The receptors here all came from a human donor in good health. CDR3s include the opening cysteine and the closing phenylalanine or tryptophan. A D gene is named only where the DNA matches it firmly. Clone size is given for some rows only: seen once, a few or many times, or a class if the clone is expanded.

CDR3 DNA: TGTGCCAGCAGCGGGGGGACGAGGGGCATCCAAGAGACCCAGTACTTC; CDR3 protein: CASSGGTRGIQETQYF; D gene: .; clone size: .; J gene: TRBJ2-5; V gene: TRBV5-4
CDR3 DNA: TGTGCCAGCAGTGGCCCAGGGTCAGCAAATCAGCCCCAGCATTTT; CDR3 protein: CASSGPGSANQPQHF; D gene: .; clone size: .; J gene: TRBJ1-5; V gene: TRBV25-1
CDR3 DNA: TGCGCCAGCAGGAAACTCACTAGCGGGAGCACAGATACGCAGTATTTT; CDR3 protein: CASRKLTSGSTDTQYF; D gene: TRBD2; clone size: .; J gene: TRBJ2-3; V gene: TRBV5-1
CDR3 DNA: TGTGCCAGCAGCTTAGGATCCGCACGGTCGCCCTCTGTCTTT; CDR3 protein: CASSLGSARSPSVF; D gene: .; clone size: .; J gene: TRBJ1-1; V gene: TRBV11-2
CDR3 DNA: TGCGCCAGCAGCAAACAGGGGGGCTATGGCTACACCTTC; CDR3 protein: CASSKQGGYGYTF; D gene: TRBD1; clone size: .; J gene: TRBJ1-2; V gene: TRBV4-1
CDR3 DNA: TGTGCCACCAGCAGGGACAGTAGGAACACTGAAGCTTTCTTT; CDR3 protein: CATSRDSRNTEAFF; D gene: .; clone size: .; J gene: TRBJ1-1; V gene: TRBV15
CDR3 DNA: TGTGCCAGTAGGTGGGACAGGGGCCTCGGGGACTACACCTTC; CDR3 protein: CASRWDRGLGDYTF; D gene: TRBD1; clone size: .; J gene: TRBJ1-2; V gene: TRBV19
CDR3 DNA: TGCGCCAGCAGCTCAGGGGGTTTCACTGAAGCTTTCTTT; CDR3 protein: CASSSGGFTEAFF; D gene: TRBD1; clone size: few; J gene: TRBJ1-1; V gene: TRBV5-1
CDR3 DNA: TGTGCCAGCAGTTACCCTGACGGGATGGGCAGGGGCTACACCTTC; CDR3 protein: CASSYPDGMGRGYTF; D gene: .; clone size: .; J gene: TRBJ1-2; V gene: TRBV6-6
CDR3 DNA: TGCGCCAGCAGCCTCGGACAGATCACAGATACGCAGTATTTT; CDR3 protein: CASSLGQITDTQYF; D gene: .; clone size: once; J gene: TRBJ2-3; V gene: TRBV4-3
CDR3 DNA: TGCGCCAGCAGGGACCAGCGGGGGGCCGCAGATACGCAGTATTTT; CDR3 protein: CASRDQRGAADTQYF; D gene: TRBD2; clone size: .; J gene: TRBJ2-3; V gene: TRBV5-1
CDR3 DNA: TGTGCCAGCAGCGTAGGGGGGATTTGGGAATCTAGCACAGATACGCAGTATTTT; CDR3 protein: CASSVGGIWESSTDTQYF; D gene: .; clone size: .; J gene: TRBJ2-3; V gene: TRBV9
CDR3 DNA: TGTGCCAGCAGAGGGGTCGGCAGGGCTACGTACGAGCAGTACTTC; CDR3 protein: CASRGVGRATYEQYF; D gene: .; clone size: .; J gene: TRBJ2-7; V gene: TRBV6-6
CDR3 DNA: TGTGCCACCAGCCTCAGGACCCACTCTGGGGCCAACGTCCTGACTTTC; CDR3 protein: CATSLRTHSGANVLTF; D gene: .; clone size: .; J gene: TRBJ2-6; V gene: TRBV15
CDR3 DNA: TGTGCCAGCAGCTTCGGGGGAACAACTAATGAAAAACTGTTTTTT; CDR3 protein: CASSFGGTTNEKLFF; D gene: .; clone size: .; J gene: TRBJ1-4; V gene: TRBV7-2
CDR3 DNA: TGTGCCAGCAGTTACTCGCACCGCTCCTACGAGCAGTACTTC; CDR3 protein: CASSYSHRSYEQYF; D gene: .; clone size: .; J gene: TRBJ2-7; V gene: TRBV6-5
CDR3 DNA: TGTGCCAGCAGCTCCCTTCTCCCGGGGCATCCGGGGGAGCAGTACTTC; CDR3 protein: CASSSLLPGHPGEQYF; D gene: .; clone size: .; J gene: TRBJ2-7; V gene: TRBV7-9
CDR3 DNA: TGTGCCAGTAGGCAGGGCGGGAGGACTGAAGCTTTCTTT; CDR3 protein: CASRQGGRTEAFF; D gene: .; clone size: once; J gene: TRBJ1-1; V gene: TRBV19
CDR3 DNA: TGTGCCAGCAGCCACCGACAGGGGATAAACACCGGGGAGCTGTTTTTT; CDR3 protein: CASSHRQGINTGELFF; D gene: TRBD1; clone size: .; J gene: TRBJ2-2; V gene: TRBV7-2
CDR3 DNA: TGTGCCACCAGCAGACCTAGGGACAGGGGAGGAGGCAATCAGCCCCAGCATTTT; CDR3 protein: CATSRPRDRGGGNQPQHF; D gene: TRBD1; clone size: .; J gene: TRBJ1-5; V gene: TRBV15
CDR3 DNA: TGTGCCAGCAGCTTGGGACTAGTAGGGCAAGAGACCCAGTACTTC; CDR3 protein: CASSLGLVGQETQYF; D gene: .; clone size: .; J gene: TRBJ2-5; V gene: TRBV5-4
CDR3 DNA: TGTGCCAGCAATGAGGAGGGGATTATGACCGGGGAGCTGTTTTTT; CDR3 protein: CASNEEGIMTGELFF; D gene: .; clone size: .; J gene: TRBJ2-2; V gene: TRBV2
CDR3 DNA: TGTGCCAGCAGCCAAGATTCCAGGGTTGGCTACACCTTC; CDR3 protein: CASSQDSRVGYTF; D gene: .; clone size: .; J gene: TRBJ1-2; V gene: TRBV14
CDR3 DNA: TGTGCCAGCAGCTTAGTGGAGTGGGTCGCGAACACCGGGGAGCTGTTTTTT; CDR3 protein: CASSLVEWVANTGELFF; D gene: .; clone size: .; J gene: TRBJ2-2; V gene: TRBV7-2
CDR3 DNA: TGTGCCAGCAGCAAAGACAGGGTCATGGCCGGGGAGCTGTTTTTT; CDR3 protein: CASSKDRVMAGELFF; D gene: TRBD1; clone size: once; J gene: TRBJ2-2; V gene: TRBV7-2
CDR3 DNA: TGCAGTGCCGGCGAAGAGACCCAGTACTTC; CDR3 protein: CSAGEETQYF; D gene: .; clone size: .; J gene: TRBJ2-5; V gene: TRBV20-1
CDR3 DNA: TGTGCCACGGGGGGGACTAGGATCACAGATACGCAGTATTTT; CDR3 protein: CATGGTRITDTQYF; D gene: TRBD2; clone size: .; J gene: TRBJ2-3; V gene: TRBV10-3
CDR3 DNA: TGTGCCAGCAGCTTAACGGGACAATCATCACCCCTCCACTTT; CDR3 protein: CASSLTGQSSPLHF; D gene: .; clone size: .; J gene: TRBJ1-6; V gene: TRBV7-3
CDR3 DNA: TGTGCCAGCAGCACCCCGAGGAGCACAGATACGCAGTATTTT; CDR3 protein: CASSTPRSTDTQYF; D gene: .; clone size: .; J gene: TRBJ2-3; V gene: TRBV7-2
CDR3 DNA: TGTGCCAGTAGTCGCGGAGCGGGGGCTCAAGAGACCCAGTACTTC; CDR3 protein: CASSRGAGAQETQYF; D gene: TRBD2; clone size: once; J gene: TRBJ2-5; V gene: TRBV19
CDR3 DNA: TGTGCCAGCTCCTGGACAGGTGTATATAGCAATCAGCCCCAGCATTTT; CDR3 protein: CASSWTGVYSNQPQHF; D gene: TRBD1; clone size: .; J gene: TRBJ1-5; V gene: TRBV18
CDR3 DNA: TGTGCCAGCTCTCCCGGGACAGGTACTTACGAGCAGTACTTC; CDR3 protein: CASSPGTGTYEQYF; D gene: TRBD1; clone size: .; J gene: TRBJ2-7; V gene: TRBV18
CDR3 DNA: TGCGCCAGCAGCCTCGGGACAGCTCAAGAGACCCAGTACTTC; CDR3 protein: CASSLGTAQETQYF; D gene: TRBD1; clone size: .; J gene: TRBJ2-5; V gene: TRBV5-1
CDR3 DNA: TGTGCCAGCAGCTTGGGTCCGGATTCCTATGGCTACACCTTC; CDR3 protein: CASSLGPDSYGYTF; D gene: .; clone size: .; J gene: TRBJ1-2; V gene: TRBV5-6
CDR3 DNA: TGTGCCAGCAGTTACTCGAATGAGCAGTTCTTC; CDR3 protein: CASSYSNEQFF; D gene: .; clone size: .; J gene: TRBJ2-1; V gene: TRBV6-5
CDR3 DNA: TGTGCCAGCAGTTTTTGGCAGGAAGAGACCCAGTACTTC; CDR3 protein: CASSFWQEETQYF; D gene: .; clone size: once; J gene: TRBJ2-5; V gene: TRBV28
CDR3 DNA: TGTGCCAGCAGCTTACCCCAGTGGAATGAGCAGTTCTTC; CDR3 protein: CASSLPQWNEQFF; D gene: .; clone size: .; J gene: TRBJ2-1; V gene: TRBV7-9
CDR3 DNA: TGTGCCAGCAGCTTAGAAGTCACCCAGTACTTC; CDR3 protein: CASSLEVTQYF; D gene: .; clone size: .; J gene: TRBJ2-5; V gene: TRBV7-2
CDR3 DNA: TGTGCCAGCAGCCGGAGGACAGTTACCTACGAGCAGTACTTC; CDR3 protein: CASSRRTVTYEQYF; D gene: .; clone size: .; J gene: TRBJ2-7; V gene: TRBV7-9
CDR3 DNA: TGTGCCAGCAATCTAGGGAGGGGCACAGATACGCAGTATTTT; CDR3 protein: CASNLGRGTDTQYF; D gene: TRBD2; clone size: .; J gene: TRBJ2-3; V gene: TRBV5-4
CDR3 DNA: TGTGCCAGCGGGACGGCCGGGACAGGGAACACCGGGGAGCTGTTTTTT; CDR3 protein: CASGTAGTGNTGELFF; D gene: TRBD1; clone size: .; J gene: TRBJ2-2; V gene: TRBV7-9
CDR3 DNA: TGTGCCACCAGCGGAGGTGGTAAGGGGGCTTCCTACAATGAGCAGTTCTTC; CDR3 protein: CATSGGGKGASYNEQFF; D gene: TRBD1; clone size: once; J gene: TRBJ2-1; V gene: TRBV15
CDR3 DNA: TGTGCCAGCAGCTTGCGAGGAACGGTTGAAGCTTTCTTT; CDR3 protein: CASSLRGTVEAFF; D gene: .; clone size: once; J gene: TRBJ1-1; V gene: TRBV5-6
CDR3 DNA: TGTGCCAGCTCACCGTTGGGGGGGGCCCAAGAGACCCAGTACTTC; CDR3 protein: CASSPLGGAQETQYF; D gene: .; clone size: .; J gene: TRBJ2-5; V gene: TRBV18